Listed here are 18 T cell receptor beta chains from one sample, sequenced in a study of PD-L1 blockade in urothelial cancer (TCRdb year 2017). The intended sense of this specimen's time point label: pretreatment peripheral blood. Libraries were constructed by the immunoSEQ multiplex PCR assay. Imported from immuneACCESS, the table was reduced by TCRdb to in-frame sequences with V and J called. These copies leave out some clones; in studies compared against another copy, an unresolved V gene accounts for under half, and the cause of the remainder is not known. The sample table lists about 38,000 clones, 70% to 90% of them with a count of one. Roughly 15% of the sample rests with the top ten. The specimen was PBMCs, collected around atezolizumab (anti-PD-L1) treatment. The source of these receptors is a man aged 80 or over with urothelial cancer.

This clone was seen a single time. CDR3 residues: CASSLGTGDGNTIYF. The DNA for the CDR3 is TGCGCCAGCAGCTTGGGGACAGGGGATGGAAACACCATATATTTT. V gene TRBV5-1 combines with J gene TRBJ1-3, with 9 bases fitting TRBD1. The junction had 1 base not matched to a gene; V was cut back by 0 bases and J by 3 bases. The germline V gene has CDR1 SGHRS and CDR2 YFSETQ. The CDR3 contains 15 residues.

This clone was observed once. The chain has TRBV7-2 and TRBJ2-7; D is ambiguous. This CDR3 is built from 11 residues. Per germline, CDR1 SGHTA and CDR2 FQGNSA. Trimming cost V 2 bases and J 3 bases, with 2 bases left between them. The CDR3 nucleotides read TGTGCCAGCAGCTTACACTACGAGCAGTACTTC. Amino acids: CASSLHYEQYF.

The CDR3 nucleotides read TGCGCCAGCAGCCAAGATGGCCACAGGTCAAGCTCCTACAATGAGCAGTTCTTC. This codes for CASSQDGHRSSSYNEQFF. The V call is TRBV4-1, the J call TRBJ2-1; D possibly corresponds to TRBD1 (5 bases). This CDR3 region has 18 residues. Trimming shortened V by 0 bases and J by 0 bases, and 15 bases separated the two germline ends. Germline CDR1 and CDR2: MGHRA and YSYEKL.

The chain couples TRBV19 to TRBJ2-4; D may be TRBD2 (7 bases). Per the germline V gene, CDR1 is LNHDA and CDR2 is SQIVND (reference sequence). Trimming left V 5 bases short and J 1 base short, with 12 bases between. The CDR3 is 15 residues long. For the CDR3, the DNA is TGTGCCAGTAGTGCGGGGGCTTCGGCCAAAAACATTCAGTACTTC. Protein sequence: CASSAGASAKNIQYF.

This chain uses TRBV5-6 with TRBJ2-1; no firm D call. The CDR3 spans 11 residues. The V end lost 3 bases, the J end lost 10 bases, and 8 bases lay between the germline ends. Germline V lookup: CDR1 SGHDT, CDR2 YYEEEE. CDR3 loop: CASSYMGEQFF. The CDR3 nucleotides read TGTGCCAGCAGCTATATGGGCGAGCAGTTCTTC. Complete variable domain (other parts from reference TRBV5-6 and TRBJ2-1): DAGVTQSPTHLIKTRGQQVTLRCSPKSGHDTVSWYQQALGQGPQFIFQYYEEEERQRGNFPDRFSGHQFPNYSSELNVNALLLGDSALYLCASSYMGEQFFGPGTRLTVL.

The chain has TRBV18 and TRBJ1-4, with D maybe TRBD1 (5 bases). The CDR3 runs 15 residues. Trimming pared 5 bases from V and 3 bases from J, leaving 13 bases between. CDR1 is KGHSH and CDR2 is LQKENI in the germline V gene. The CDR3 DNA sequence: TGTGCCAGCTCAGTACGGGACTCTCCTAATGAAAAACTGTTTTTT. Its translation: CASSVRDSPNEKLFF.

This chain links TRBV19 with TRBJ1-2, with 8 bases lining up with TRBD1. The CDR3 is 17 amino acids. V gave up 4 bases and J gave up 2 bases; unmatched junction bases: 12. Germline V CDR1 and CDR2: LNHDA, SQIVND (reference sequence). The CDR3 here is CASSTTGGMGGNYGYTF. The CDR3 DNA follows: TGTGCCAGTAGTACAACAGGGGGAATGGGAGGGAACTATGGCTACACCTTC.

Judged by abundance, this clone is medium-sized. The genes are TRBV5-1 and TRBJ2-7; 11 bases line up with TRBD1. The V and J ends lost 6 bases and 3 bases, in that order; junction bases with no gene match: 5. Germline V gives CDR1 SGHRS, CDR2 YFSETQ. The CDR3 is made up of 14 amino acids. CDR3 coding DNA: TGCGCCAGCAACTCGGGACAGGGGGTCTACGAGCAGTACTTC. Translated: CASNSGQGVYEQYF.

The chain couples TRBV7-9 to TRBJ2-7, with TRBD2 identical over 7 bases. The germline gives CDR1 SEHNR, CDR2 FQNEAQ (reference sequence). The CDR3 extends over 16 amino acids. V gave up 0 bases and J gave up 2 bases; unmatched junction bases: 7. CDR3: CASSLALRGSPYEQYF. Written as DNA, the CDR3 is TGTGCCAGCAGCTTAGCGTTGCGGGGGTCTCCCTACGAGCAGTACTTC.

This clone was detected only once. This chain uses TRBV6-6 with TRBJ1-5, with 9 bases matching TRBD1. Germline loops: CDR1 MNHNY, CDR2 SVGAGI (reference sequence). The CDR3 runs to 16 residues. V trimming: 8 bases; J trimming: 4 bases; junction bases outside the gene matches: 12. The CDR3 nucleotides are TGTGCCAGCCAGCCGGGACAGGGCGATCGTAATCAGCCCCAGCATTTT. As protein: CASQPGQGDRNQPQHF.

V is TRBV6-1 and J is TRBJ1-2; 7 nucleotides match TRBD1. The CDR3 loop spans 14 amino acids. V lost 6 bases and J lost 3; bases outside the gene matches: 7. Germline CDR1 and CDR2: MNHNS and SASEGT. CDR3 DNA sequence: TGTGCCAGCAGCTTGACAGGGCTTGACTATGGCTACACCTTC. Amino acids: CASSLTGLDYGYTF.

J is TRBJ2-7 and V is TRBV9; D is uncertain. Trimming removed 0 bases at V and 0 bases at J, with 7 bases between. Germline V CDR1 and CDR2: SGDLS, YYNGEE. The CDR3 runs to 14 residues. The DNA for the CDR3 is TGTGCCAGCAGCGTAGGACTCATCTCCTACGAGCAGTACTTC. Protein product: CASSVGLISYEQYF. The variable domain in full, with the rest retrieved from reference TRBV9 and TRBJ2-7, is DSGVTQTPKHLITATGQRVTLRCSPRSGDLSVYWYQQSLDQGLQFLIQYYNGEERAKGNILERFSAQQFPDLHSELNLSSLELGDSALYFCASSVGLISYEQYFGPGTRLTVT.

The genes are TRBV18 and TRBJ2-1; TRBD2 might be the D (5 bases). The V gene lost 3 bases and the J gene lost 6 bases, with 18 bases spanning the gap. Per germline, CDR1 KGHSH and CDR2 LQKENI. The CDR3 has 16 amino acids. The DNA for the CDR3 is TGTGCCAGCTCACCGCCGTCTCTAGCTAATGCCAATGAGCAGTTCTTC. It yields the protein CASSPPSLANANEQFF.

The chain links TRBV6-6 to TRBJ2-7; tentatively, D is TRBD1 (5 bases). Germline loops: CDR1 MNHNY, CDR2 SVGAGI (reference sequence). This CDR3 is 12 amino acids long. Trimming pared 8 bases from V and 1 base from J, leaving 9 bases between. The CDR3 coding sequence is TGTGCCAGCCGGAAGGGGTCCTACGAGCAGTACTTC. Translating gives CASRKGSYEQYF.

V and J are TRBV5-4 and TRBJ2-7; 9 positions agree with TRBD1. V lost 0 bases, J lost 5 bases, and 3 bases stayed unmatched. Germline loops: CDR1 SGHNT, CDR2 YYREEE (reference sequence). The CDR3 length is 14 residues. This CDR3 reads CASSLGDRVHEQYF. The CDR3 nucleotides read TGTGCCAGCAGCTTGGGGGACAGGGTCCACGAGCAGTACTTC.

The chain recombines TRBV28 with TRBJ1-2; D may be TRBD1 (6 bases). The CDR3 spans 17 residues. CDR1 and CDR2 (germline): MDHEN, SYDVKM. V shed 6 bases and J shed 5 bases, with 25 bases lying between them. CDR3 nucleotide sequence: TGTGCCAGCAGACCTGGGGGAGGGGGATATCCCGGGTATGGCTACACCTTC. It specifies CASRPGGGGYPGYGYTF.

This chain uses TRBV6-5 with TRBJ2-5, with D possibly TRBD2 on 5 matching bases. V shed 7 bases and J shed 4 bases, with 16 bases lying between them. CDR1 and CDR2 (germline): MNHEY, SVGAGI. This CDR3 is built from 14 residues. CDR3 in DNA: TGTGCCAGCAATGGTCGGCTAGGGAGAGAGACCCAGTACTTC. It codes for CASNGRLGRETQYF.

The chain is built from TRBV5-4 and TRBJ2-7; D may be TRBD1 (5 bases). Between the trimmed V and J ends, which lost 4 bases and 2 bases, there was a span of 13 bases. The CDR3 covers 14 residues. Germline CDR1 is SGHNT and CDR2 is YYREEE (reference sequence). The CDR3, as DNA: TGTGCCAGCAGCGCTGGCCGACAGCCCTACGAGCAGTACTTC. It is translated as CASSAGRQPYEQYF. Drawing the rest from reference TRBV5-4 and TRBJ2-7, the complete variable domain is ETGVTQSPTHLIKTRGQQVTLRCSSQSGHNTVSWYQQALGQGPQFIFQYYREEENGRGNFPPRFSGLQFPNYSSELNVNALELDDSALYLCASSAGRQPYEQYFGPGTRLTVT.